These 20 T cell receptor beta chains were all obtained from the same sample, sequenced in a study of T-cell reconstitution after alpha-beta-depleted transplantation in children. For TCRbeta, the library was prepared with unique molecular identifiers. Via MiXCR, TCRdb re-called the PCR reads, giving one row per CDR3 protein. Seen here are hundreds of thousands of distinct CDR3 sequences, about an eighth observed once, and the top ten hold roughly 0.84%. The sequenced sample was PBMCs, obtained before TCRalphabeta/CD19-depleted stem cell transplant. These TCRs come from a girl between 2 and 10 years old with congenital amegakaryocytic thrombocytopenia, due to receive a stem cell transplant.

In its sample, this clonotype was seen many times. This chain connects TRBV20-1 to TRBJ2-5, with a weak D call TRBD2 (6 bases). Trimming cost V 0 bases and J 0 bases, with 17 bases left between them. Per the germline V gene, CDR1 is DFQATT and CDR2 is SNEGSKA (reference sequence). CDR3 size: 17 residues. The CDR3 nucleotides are TGCAGTGCTAGAGAAATGAGGTCGGGAGTGTACCAAGAGACCCAGTACTTC. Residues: CSAREMRSGVYQETQYF.

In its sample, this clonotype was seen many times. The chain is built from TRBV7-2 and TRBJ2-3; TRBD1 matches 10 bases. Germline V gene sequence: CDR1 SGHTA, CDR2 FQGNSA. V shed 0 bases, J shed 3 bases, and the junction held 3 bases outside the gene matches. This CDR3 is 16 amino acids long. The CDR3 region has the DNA TGTGCCAGCAGCTTAGCCGGGACAGGGGTGACAGATACGCAGTATTTT. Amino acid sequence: CASSLAGTGVTDTQYF. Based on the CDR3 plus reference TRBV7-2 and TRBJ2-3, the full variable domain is GAGVSQSPSNKVTEKGKDVELRCDPISGHTALYWYRQSLGQGLEFLIYFQGNSAPDKSGLPSDRFSAERTGGSVSTLTIQRTQQEDSAVYLCASSLAGTGVTDTQYFGPGTRLTVL.

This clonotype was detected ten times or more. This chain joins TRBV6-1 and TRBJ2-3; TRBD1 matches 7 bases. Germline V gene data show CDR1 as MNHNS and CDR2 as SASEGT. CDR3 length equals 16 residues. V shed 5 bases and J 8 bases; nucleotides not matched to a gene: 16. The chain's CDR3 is CASSPTGDSEGVTQYF. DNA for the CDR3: TGTGCCAGCAGTCCCACTGGGGACAGTGAGGGGGTTACGCAGTATTTT.

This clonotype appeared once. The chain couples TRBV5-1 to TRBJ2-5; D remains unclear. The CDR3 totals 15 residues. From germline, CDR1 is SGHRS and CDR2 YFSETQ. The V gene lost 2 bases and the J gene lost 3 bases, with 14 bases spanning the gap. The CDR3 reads CASSFALQAKETQYF. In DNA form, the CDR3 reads TGCGCCAGCAGCTTCGCTCTTCAGGCTAAAGAGACCCAGTACTTC.

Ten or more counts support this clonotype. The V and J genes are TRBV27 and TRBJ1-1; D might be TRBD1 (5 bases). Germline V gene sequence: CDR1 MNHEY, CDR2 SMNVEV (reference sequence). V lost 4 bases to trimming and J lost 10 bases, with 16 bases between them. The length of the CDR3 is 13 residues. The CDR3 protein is CASSSGGPGLAFF. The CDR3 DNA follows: TGTGCCAGCAGTTCCGGTGGTCCGGGACTAGCTTTCTTT.

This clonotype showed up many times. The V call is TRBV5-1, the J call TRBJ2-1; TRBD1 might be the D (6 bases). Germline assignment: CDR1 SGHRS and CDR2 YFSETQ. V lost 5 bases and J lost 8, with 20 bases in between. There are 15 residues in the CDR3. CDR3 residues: CASSSSDRQVYEQFF. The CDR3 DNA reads TGCGCCAGCAGTTCGTCTGACAGGCAGGTCTATGAGCAGTTCTTC.

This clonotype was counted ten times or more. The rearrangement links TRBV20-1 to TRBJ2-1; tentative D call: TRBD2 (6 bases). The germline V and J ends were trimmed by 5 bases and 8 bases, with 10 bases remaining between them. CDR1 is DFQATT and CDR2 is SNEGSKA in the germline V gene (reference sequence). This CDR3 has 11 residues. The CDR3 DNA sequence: TGCAGTGCTCAAGGACTATATGAGCAGTTCTTC. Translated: CSAQGLYEQFF.

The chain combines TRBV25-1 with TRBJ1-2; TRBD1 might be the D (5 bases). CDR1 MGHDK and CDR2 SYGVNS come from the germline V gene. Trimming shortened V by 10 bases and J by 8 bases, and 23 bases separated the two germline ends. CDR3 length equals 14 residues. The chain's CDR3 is CATVAGTALGGYTF. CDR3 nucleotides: TGTGCCACGGTGGCAGGGACCGCCCTAGGAGGCTACACCTTC.

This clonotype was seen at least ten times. CDR3 nucleotides: TGTGCCAGCAGCGTAGAACTAGCGGGAGTCCGAGAGACCCAGTACTTC. The encoded protein is CASSVELAGVRETQYF. This chain connects TRBV9 to TRBJ2-5; 11 bases align to TRBD2. J was trimmed by 4 bases and V by 0 bases; bases with no gene match: 5. The germline gives CDR1 SGDLS, CDR2 YYNGEE. CDR3 length: 16 amino acids.

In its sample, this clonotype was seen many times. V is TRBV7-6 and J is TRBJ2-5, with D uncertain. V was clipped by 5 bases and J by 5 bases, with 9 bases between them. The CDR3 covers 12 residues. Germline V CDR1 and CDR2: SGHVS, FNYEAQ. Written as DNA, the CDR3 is TGTGCCAGCAGCGACCACCTTGAGACCCAGTACTTC. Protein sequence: CASSDHLETQYF.

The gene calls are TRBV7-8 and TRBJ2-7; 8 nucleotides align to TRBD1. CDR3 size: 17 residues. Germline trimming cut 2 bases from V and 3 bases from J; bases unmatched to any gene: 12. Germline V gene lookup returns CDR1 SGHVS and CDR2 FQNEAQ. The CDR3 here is CASSLHLPGTGNYEQYF. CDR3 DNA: TGTGCCAGCAGCTTACATCTCCCCGGGACAGGCAACTACGAGCAGTACTTC.

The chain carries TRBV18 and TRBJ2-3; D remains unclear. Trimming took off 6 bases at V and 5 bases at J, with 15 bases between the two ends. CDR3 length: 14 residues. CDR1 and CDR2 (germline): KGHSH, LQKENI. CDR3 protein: CASSTYVGEDTQYF. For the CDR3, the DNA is TGTGCCAGCTCTACCTACGTTGGGGAAGATACGCAGTATTTT.

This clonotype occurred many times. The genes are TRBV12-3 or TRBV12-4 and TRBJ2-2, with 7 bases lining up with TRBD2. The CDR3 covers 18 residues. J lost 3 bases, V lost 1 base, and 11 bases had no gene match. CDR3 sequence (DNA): TGTGCCAGCAGTTTAGGGACTAGAGCGAAGGCTTACACCGGGGAGCTGTTTTTT. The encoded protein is CASSLGTRAKAYTGELFF.

The CDR3 protein is CASSVQGPSLFF. Written as DNA, the CDR3 is TGTGCCAGCAGCGTACAGGGACCGAGTCTGTTTTTT. The chain joins TRBV7-6 to TRBJ2-2; the D gene is possibly TRBD1 (6 bases). The germline gives CDR1 SGHVS, CDR2 FNYEAQ. This CDR3 comprises 12 residues. Trimming shortened V by 5 bases and J by 14 bases, and 15 bases separated the two germline ends.

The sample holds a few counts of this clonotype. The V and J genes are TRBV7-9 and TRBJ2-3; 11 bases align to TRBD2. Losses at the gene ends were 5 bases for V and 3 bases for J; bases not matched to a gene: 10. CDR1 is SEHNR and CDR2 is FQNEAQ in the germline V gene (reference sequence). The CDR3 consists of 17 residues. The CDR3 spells CASSEAVAGGPTDTQYF. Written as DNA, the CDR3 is TGTGCCAGCAGCGAAGCGGTAGCGGGAGGGCCGACAGATACGCAGTATTTT.

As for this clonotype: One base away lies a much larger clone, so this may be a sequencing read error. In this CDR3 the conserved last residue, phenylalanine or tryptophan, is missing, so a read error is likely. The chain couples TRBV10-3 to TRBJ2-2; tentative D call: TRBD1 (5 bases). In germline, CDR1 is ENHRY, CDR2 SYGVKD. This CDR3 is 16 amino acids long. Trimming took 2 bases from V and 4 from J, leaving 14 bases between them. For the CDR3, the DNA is TGTGCCATCAGTGAGACCTGGGGAAGGGGCACCGGGGAGCTGTTTATT. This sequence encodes CAISETWGRGTGELFI.

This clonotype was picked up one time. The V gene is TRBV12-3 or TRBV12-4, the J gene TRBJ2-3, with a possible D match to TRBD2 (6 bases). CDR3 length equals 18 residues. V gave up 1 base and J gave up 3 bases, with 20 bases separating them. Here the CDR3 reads CASSLERGRRGRTDTQYF. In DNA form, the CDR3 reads TGTGCCAGCAGTTTAGAACGGGGACGGAGGGGTAGGACAGATACGCAGTATTTT.

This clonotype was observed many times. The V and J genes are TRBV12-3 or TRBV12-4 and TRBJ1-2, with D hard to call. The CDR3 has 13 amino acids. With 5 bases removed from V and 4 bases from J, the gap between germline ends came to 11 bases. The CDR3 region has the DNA TGTGCCAGCAGTGAGGAGTCTGTCTATGGCTACACCTTC. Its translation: CASSEESVYGYTF.

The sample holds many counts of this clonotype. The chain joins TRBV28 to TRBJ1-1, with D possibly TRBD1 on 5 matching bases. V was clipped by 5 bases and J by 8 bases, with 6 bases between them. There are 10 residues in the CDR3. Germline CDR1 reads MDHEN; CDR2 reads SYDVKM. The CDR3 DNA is TGTGCCAGCAGTCGGACAGAAGCTTTCTTT. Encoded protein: CASSRTEAFF.

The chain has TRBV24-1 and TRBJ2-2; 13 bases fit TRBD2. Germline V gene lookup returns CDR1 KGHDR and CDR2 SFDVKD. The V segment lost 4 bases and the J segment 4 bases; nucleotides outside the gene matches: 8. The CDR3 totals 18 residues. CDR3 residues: CATSDPRTSGRGTGELFF. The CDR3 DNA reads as TGTGCCACCAGTGACCCCCGGACTAGCGGGAGAGGCACCGGGGAGCTGTTTTTT.